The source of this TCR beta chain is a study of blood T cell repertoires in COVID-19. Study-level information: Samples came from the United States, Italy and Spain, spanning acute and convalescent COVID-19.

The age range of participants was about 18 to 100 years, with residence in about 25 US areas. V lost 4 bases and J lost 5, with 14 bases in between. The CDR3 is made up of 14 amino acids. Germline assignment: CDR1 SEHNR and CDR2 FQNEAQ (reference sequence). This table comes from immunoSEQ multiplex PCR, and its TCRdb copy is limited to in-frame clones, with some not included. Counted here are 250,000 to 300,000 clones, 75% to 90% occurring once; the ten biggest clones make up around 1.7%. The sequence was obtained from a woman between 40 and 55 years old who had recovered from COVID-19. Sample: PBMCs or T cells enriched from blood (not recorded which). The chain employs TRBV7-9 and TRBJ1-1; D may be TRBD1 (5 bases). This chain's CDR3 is CASSWATVPTEAFF. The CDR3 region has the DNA TGTGCCAGCAGCTGGGCGACAGTCCCGACTGAAGCTTTCTTT.